Following are 5 T cell receptor beta chains from one sample sequenced in a study of T cell responses to AZD1222 COVID-19 vaccine. Data came from immunoSEQ multiplex PCR; TCRdb stores just in-frame clones and leaves some out. The sample lists some 120,000 clones, roughly 87% occurring once. The specimen comprised peripheral blood, sampled on day 0 of AZD1222 vaccination. These TCRs come from an adult in good health.

This clone was found a few times. V usage is TRBV6-5 and J usage is TRBJ2-3, with 10 bases lining up with TRBD1. The germline V gene encodes CDR1 MNHEY and CDR2 SVGAGI. The CDR3 sequence is 16 residues long. The ends lost 4 bases at V and 1 base at J; junction bases unmatched: 5. The CDR3 loop reads CASSSFGTGGTDTQYF. CDR3 DNA sequence: TGTGCCAGCAGTTCCTTCGGGACAGGGGGCACAGATACGCAGTATTTT.

The rearrangement links TRBV28 to TRBJ1-3, with D unresolved. Germline values: CDR1 MDHEN, CDR2 SYDVKM. This CDR3 has 15 residues. V was clipped by 7 bases and J by 8 bases, with 21 bases between them. The chain's CDR3 is CASTLVGGISDTIYF. Here the CDR3 DNA reads TGTGCCAGCACCCTAGTAGGAGGAATTTCGGACACCATATATTTT.

This clone was picked up one time. V is TRBV2 and J is TRBJ1-4; the D gene is possibly TRBD1 (5 bases). The CDR3 is made up of 16 amino acids. The V gene lost 3 bases and the J gene lost 5 bases, with 16 bases spanning the gap. The germline V gene has CDR1 SNHLY and CDR2 FYNNEI. The CDR3 DNA reads TGTGCCAGCAGTGACGGGGGGAGGGGAAGGAATGAAAAACTGTTTTTT. It specifies CASSDGGRGRNEKLFF.

The chain is built from TRBV6-5 and TRBJ2-7; 7 positions agree with TRBD1. Germline V gives CDR1 MNHEY, CDR2 SVGAGI. CDR3 size: 13 residues. The junction had 4 bases not matched to a gene; V was cut back by 7 bases and J by 1 base. Here the CDR3 DNA reads TGTGCCAGCACCAGGGACAGATCCTACGAGCAGTACTTC. Encoded protein: CASTRDRSYEQYF.

The chain combines TRBV7-2 with TRBJ2-3; 8 positions agree with TRBD2. With 3 bases clipped from V and 4 bases from J, the junction kept 6 bases outside the gene matches. CDR1 and CDR2 from the germline V gene are SGHTA and FQGNSA. The CDR3 is 15 amino acids. For the CDR3, the DNA is TGTGCCAGCAGCTTCGGGGGGGCCATGGCAGATACGCAGTATTTT. As protein: CASSFGGAMADTQYF.